This T cell receptor (beta chain) was sequenced in a study of blood T cells in healthy people across ages. Findings of the study overall: Naive T cell percentage by flow cytometry tracked strongly with beta diversity.

This clonotype turned up a few times. As yet, its antigen is unknown. Germline loops: CDR1 SGHDN, CDR2 FVKESK. J was trimmed by 0 bases and V by 5 bases; bases with no gene match: 3. CDR3 length: 15 residues. Then a second PCR, running roughly 7 to 11 cycles, was carried out with a sample-barcoded 5' primer and a J-beta primer mix. Via MiXCR, TCRdb re-called the 5' RACE reads, giving one row per CDR3 protein. The table records some 880,000 distinct CDR3 sequences, roughly 35% of them present only once. Specimen: blood. The V and J genes are TRBV14 and TRBJ2-1; TRBD1 aligns across 8 bases. The sequence was collected from a young man in good health. DNA for the CDR3: TGTGCCAGCAGCGCTACAGGGGGCTCCTACAATGAGCAGTTCTTC. Translating it yields CASSATGGSYNEQFF.